This T cell receptor (beta chain) derives from a study of control samples from healthy donors and cancer patients. Per the germline V gene, CDR1 is LNHDA and CDR2 is SQIVND (reference sequence). The V gene lost 3 bases and the J gene lost 0 bases, with 7 bases spanning the gap. CDR3 length: 14 residues. Repertoires were generated with immunoSEQ multiplex PCR, while TCRdb's copy carries only in-frame clones and drops some. The table shows 20,000 to 25,000 clones, with approximately 80% occurring only once. The specimen sequenced was PBMCs. The TCR originated in a man aged 55-75 years with head and neck cancer. This chain joins TRBV19 and TRBJ2-3, with D hard to call. The CDR3 nucleotides are TGTGCCAGTAGTATGGCAACTAGCACAGATACGCAGTATTTT. Its protein product is CASSMATSTDTQYF.